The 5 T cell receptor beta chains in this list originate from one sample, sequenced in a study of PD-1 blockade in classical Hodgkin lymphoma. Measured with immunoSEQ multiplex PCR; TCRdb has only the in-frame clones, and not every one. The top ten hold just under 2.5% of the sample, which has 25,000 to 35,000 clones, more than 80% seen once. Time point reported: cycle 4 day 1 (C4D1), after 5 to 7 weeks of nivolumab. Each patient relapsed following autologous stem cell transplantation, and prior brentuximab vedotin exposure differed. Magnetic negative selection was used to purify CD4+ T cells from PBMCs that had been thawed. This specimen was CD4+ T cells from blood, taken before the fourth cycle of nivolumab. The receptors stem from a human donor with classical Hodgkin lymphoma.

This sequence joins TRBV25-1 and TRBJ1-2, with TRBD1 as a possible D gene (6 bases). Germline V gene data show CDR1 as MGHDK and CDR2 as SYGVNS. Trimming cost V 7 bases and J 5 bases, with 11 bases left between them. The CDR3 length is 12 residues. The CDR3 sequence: CASTGALYGYTF. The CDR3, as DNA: TGTGCCAGCACAGGGGCGCTATATGGCTACACCTTC.

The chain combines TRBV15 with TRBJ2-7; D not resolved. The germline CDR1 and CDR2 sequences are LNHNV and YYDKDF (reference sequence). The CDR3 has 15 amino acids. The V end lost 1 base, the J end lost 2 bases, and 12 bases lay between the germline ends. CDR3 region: CATSRVGSTTYEQYF. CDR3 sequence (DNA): TGTGCCACCAGCAGAGTGGGCAGTACAACCTACGAGCAGTACTTC. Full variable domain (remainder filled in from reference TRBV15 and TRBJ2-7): DAMVIQNPRYQVTQFGKPVTLSCSQTLNHNVMYWYQQKSSQAPKLLFHYYDKDFNNEADTPDNFQSRRPNTSFCFLDIRSPGLGDTAMYLCATSRVGSTTYEQYFGPGTRLTVT.

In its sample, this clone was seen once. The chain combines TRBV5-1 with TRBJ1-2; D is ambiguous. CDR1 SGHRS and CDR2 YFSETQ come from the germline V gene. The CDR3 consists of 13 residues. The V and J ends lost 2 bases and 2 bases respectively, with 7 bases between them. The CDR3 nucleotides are TGCGCCAGCAGCTTTGGGGAGAACTATGGCTACACCTTC. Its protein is CASSFGENYGYTF.

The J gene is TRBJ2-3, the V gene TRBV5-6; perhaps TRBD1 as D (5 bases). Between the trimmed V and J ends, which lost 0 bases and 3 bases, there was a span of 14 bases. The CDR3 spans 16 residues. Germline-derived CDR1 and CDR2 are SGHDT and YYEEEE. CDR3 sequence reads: CASSLVVGQGTDTQYF. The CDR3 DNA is TGTGCCAGCAGCTTGGTGGTCGGGCAGGGAACAGATACGCAGTATTTT.

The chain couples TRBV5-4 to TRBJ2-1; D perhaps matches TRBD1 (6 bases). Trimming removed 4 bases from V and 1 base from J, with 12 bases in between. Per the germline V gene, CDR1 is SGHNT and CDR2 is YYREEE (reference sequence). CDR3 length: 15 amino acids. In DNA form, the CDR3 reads TGTGCCAGCAGCGTGGACAGCCAATCCTACAATGAGCAGTTCTTC. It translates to CASSVDSQSYNEQFF.